Detailed here is one T cell receptor beta chain. Its antigen is still unknown. This record belongs to a study of OX40 agonist ivuxolimab in advanced cancers. Across the study: Administration of intravenous ivuxolimab to patients occurred every 2 weeks at 0.01 to 10 mg/kg. Of the patients, three showed partial responses, one with hepatocellular carcinoma and two with cutaneous melanoma.

Method: immunoSEQ multiplex PCR; TCRdb's copy keeps in-frame clones and lacks some. The sample lists roughly 33,000 clones, about 74% occurring once. Study-level results: Dose levels from 0.1 to 3.0 mg/kg saw CD4+ and CD8+ blood T cells expand clonally by week 6.

This clonotype was sampled from an adult with an advanced solid tumor such as melanoma, head and neck, liver or kidney cancer. The material was CD4+ or CD8+ T cells sorted from blood, obtained in a trial of the OX40 agonist ivuxolimab.

CDR3 region: CASSPREDEQFF. The CDR3 DNA is TGTGCCAGCTCACCACGAGAGGATGAGCAGTTCTTC. V and J are TRBV18 and TRBJ2-1, with D unresolved. V was shortened by 1 base and J by 8 bases, with 6 bases between the two germline ends. The CDR3 totals 12 residues. CDR1 and CDR2 from the germline V gene are KGHSH and LQKENI.